This TCR beta chain originates from a study of blood T cell repertoires in COVID-19. In the study overall: Sites in the United States, Italy and Spain provided acute and convalescent COVID-19 samples. Nucleic acid was either cDNA or gDNA, and it came from T cells, B-cell-depleted T cells, or PBMCs.

V lost 6 bases to trimming and J lost 12 bases; unmatched junction nucleotides: 10. Germline values: CDR1 SEHNR, CDR2 FQNEAQ (reference sequence). There are 14 residues in the CDR3. Under the authors' procedure: The assay estimated nucleated cells by amplifying reference gene primers. Measured with immunoSEQ multiplex PCR; TCRdb has only the in-frame clones, and not every one. V and J calls plus clone size are reproduced from that table; the DNA served to infer D and trimming. The sample lists a few hundred thousand clones, approximately 86% occurring once. This chain connects TRBV7-9 to TRBJ2-4, with 11 bases lining up with TRBD2. This TCR derives from a human donor in a cohort sampled during active COVID-19. The specimen sequenced was peripheral blood. This CDR3 is CASSNSGRAYTQYF. In nucleotides, the CDR3 is TGTGCCAGCAGTAATAGCGGGAGGGCTTACACTCAGTACTTC.